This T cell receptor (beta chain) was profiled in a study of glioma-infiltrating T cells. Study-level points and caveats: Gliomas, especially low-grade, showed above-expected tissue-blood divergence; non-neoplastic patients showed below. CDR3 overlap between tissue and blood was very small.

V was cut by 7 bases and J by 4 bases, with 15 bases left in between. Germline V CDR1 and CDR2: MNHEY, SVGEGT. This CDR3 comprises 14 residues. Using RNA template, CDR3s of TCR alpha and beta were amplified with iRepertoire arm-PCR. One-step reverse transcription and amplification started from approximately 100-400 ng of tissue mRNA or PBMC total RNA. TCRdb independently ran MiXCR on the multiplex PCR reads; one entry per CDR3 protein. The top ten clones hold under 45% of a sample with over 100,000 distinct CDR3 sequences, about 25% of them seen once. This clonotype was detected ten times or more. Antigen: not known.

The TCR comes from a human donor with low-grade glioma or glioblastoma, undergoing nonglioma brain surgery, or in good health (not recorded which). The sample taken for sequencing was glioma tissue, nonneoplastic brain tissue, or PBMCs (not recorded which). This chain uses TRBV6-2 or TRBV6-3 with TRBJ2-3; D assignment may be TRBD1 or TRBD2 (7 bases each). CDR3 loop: CASTRGGDPDTQYF. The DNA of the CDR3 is TGTGCCAGCACCAGGGGGGGAGACCCAGATACGCAGTATTTT.